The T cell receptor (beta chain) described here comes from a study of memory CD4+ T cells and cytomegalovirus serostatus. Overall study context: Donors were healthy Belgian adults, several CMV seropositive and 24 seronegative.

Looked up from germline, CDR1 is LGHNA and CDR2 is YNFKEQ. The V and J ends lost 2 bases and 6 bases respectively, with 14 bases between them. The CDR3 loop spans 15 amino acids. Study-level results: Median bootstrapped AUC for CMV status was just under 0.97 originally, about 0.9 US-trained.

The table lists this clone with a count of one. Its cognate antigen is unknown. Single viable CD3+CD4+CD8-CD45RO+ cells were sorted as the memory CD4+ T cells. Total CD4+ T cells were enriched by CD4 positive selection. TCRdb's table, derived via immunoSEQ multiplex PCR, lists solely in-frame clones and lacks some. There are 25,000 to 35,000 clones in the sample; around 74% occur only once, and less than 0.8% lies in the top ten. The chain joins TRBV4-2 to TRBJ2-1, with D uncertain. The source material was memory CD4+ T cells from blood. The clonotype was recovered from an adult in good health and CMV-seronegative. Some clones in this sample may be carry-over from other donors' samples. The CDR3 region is CASSQNQNFINEQFF. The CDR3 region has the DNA TGTGCCAGCAGCCAAAATCAGAATTTTATCAATGAGCAGTTCTTC.